Below, 18 T cell receptor beta chains from the same sample are listed, as sequenced in a study of cytomegalovirus exposure and HLA in healthy donors. With 60 Vbeta and 13 Jbeta primers, the PCR was carried out. Profiled with immunoSEQ multiplex PCR; TCRdb holds only in-frame clones, not every one. This sample has some 190,000 clones, with around 80% found just once. The specimen was PBMCs. The source of these receptors is a man between 18 and 29 years old in good health and CMV-seronegative.

The chain recombines TRBV7-9 with TRBJ2-7, with 9 nucleotides matching TRBD2. The CDR3 length is 14 residues. CDR1 and CDR2 (germline): SEHNR, FQNEAQ (reference sequence). The V segment lost 1 base and the J segment 8 bases; nucleotides outside the gene matches: 6. The CDR3 DNA follows: TGTGCCAGCAGCTTAGTGGCTAGCGGGAAAAAGCAGTACTTC. It yields the protein CASSLVASGKKQYF.

This sequence joins TRBV7-2 and TRBJ1-6; D is ambiguous. With 2 bases removed from V and 10 bases from J, the gap between germline ends came to 6 bases. Looked up from germline, CDR1 is SGHTA and CDR2 is FQGNSA. There are 12 residues in the CDR3. The DNA for the CDR3 is TGTGCCAGCAGCTTATTACAGTCACCCCTCCACTTT. Its protein product is CASSLLQSPLHF.

Comment on this clone: The junction does not match germline at one end; this may be a read error. The chain joins TRBV11-2 to TRBJ2-5; 8 bases line up with TRBD1. This CDR3 contains 15 residues. From germline, CDR1 is SGHAT and CDR2 FQNNGV. Here the CDR3 reads CASSFFRGPKESQYF. DNA of the CDR3: TGTGCCAGCAGCTTTTTCAGGGGGCCAAAAGAGTCCCAGTACTTC.

This clone was picked up one time. V is TRBV11-3 and J is TRBJ2-7; tentatively, D is TRBD1 (6 bases). The germline V gene has CDR1 SGHNT and CDR2 YENEEA. V was clipped by 4 bases and J by 0 bases, with 13 bases between them. The CDR3 spans 15 residues. The CDR3 nucleotides read TGTGCCAGCAGCTCCTTCCGGGACAACTCCTACGAGCAGTACTTC. This sequence encodes CASSSFRDNSYEQYF.

This clone was detected a few times. The rearrangement links TRBV27 to TRBJ1-5; TRBD1 matches at 10 bases. Germline values: CDR1 MNHEY, CDR2 SMNVEV (reference sequence). There are 14 residues in the CDR3. Trimming at V came to 6 bases and at J to 7 bases, leaving 6 bases not matched to a gene. This CDR3 reads CASRAGTGEQPQHF. Written as DNA, the CDR3 is TGTGCCAGCAGGGCCGGGACAGGGGAACAGCCCCAGCATTTT.

This clone appeared a few times. This sequence joins TRBV7-2 and TRBJ2-4, with a possible D match to TRBD2 (5 bases). Germline-derived CDR1 and CDR2 are SGHTA and FQGNSA. This CDR3 contains 18 residues. The V end lost 4 bases, the J end lost 1 base, and 20 bases lay between the germline ends. CDR3 amino acids: CASSSPGLGERAKNIQYF. For the CDR3, the DNA is TGTGCCAGCAGCTCCCCGGGCCTGGGAGAAAGGGCCAAAAACATTCAGTACTTC.

This chain uses TRBV5-4 with TRBJ2-3; 7 bases match TRBD1. V was clipped by 3 bases and J by 1 base; unmatched bases: 2. The CDR3 spans 14 residues. Looked up from germline, CDR1 is SGHNT and CDR2 is YYREEE (reference sequence). For the CDR3, the DNA is TGTGCCAGCAGCTCTGGACAGGGCACAGATACGCAGTATTTT. Translating gives CASSSGQGTDTQYF. Full variable domain (rest looked up from reference TRBV5-4 and TRBJ2-3): ETGVTQSPTHLIKTRGQQVTLRCSSQSGHNTVSWYQQALGQGPQFIFQYYREEENGRGNFPPRFSGLQFPNYSSELNVNALELDDSALYLCASSSGQGTDTQYFGPGTRLTVL.

This clone was picked up one time. This chain connects TRBV28 to TRBJ2-7, with D tentatively TRBD2 (6 bases). Trimming pared 5 bases from V and 2 bases from J, leaving 13 bases between. This CDR3 comprises 14 residues. Germline V CDR1 and CDR2: MDHEN, SYDVKM. CDR3 sequence: CASSNRDFAYEQYF. The DNA of the CDR3 is TGTGCCAGCAGTAACCGGGACTTCGCCTACGAGCAGTACTTC.

This sequence joins TRBV2 and TRBJ2-7, with 7 bases matching TRBD1. Unmatched junction bases numbered 9, after V lost 7 bases and J lost 3 bases. The CDR3 has 14 residues. Germline loops: CDR1 SNHLY, CDR2 FYNNEI. CDR3 amino acids: CASIKGQPYYEQYF. CDR3 coding DNA: TGTGCCAGCATTAAGGGACAGCCTTACTACGAGCAGTACTTC.

This chain links TRBV7-9 with TRBJ2-3, with 10 bases aligning to TRBD1. The CDR3 consists of 16 residues. Germline values: CDR1 SEHNR, CDR2 FQNEAQ (reference sequence). V shed 1 base and J 3 bases; nucleotides not matched to a gene: 4. For the CDR3, the DNA is TGTGCCAGCAGCTTAGGCGCGGGACAGGGGACAGATACGCAGTATTTT. The encoded protein is CASSLGAGQGTDTQYF.

The chain recombines TRBV30 with TRBJ2-7; weak D call: TRBD1 (5 bases). CDR3 length: 14 residues. The germline CDR1 and CDR2 sequences are GTSNPN and SVGIG (reference sequence). V lost 4 bases and J 5 bases, leaving 18 bases between the germline ends. The CDR3 loop is CAWNQDGEGDEQYF. DNA for the CDR3: TGTGCCTGGAACCAAGACGGTGAAGGGGACGAGCAGTACTTC.

This clone came up a few times. The sample has other DNA sequences that encode this CDR3 too. This chain links TRBV2 with TRBJ1-5, with D tentatively TRBD1 (6 bases). Germline V gene lookup returns CDR1 SNHLY and CDR2 FYNNEI. The CDR3 totals 14 residues. V shed 3 bases and J shed 4 bases, with 10 bases lying between them. CDR3 amino acids: CASSDRQGNQPQHF. The CDR3 nucleotides are TGTGCCAGCAGTGATCGCCAGGGGAATCAGCCCCAGCATTTT.

This clone has only a few counts. The chain employs TRBV6-5 and TRBJ1-4; D may be TRBD1 (5 bases). The V and J ends lost 0 bases and 8 bases respectively, with 10 bases between them. CDR3 length equals 14 residues. The germline V gene has CDR1 MNHEY and CDR2 SVGAGI. In DNA, the CDR3 is TGTGCCAGCAGTTACTCGAGTGGGGGGGAAAAACTGTTTTTT. This translates into CASSYSSGGEKLFF.

In this sample, this clone turned up once. The V gene is TRBV4-3, the J gene TRBJ1-1; tentative D call: TRBD1 (5 bases). The V and J ends lost 2 bases and 10 bases respectively, with 11 bases between them. This CDR3 is 12 amino acids long. The germline V gene has CDR1 LGHNA and CDR2 YSLEER. CDR3 sequence (DNA): TGCGCCAGCAGCCAAATAGGACAACGAGCTTTCTTT. Protein sequence: CASSQIGQRAFF.

This chain uses TRBV5-4 with TRBJ1-2; 10 positions match TRBD1. V was pared by 6 bases and J by 5 bases, with 7 bases of the junction left unmatched. The CDR3 loop spans 14 amino acids. The germline gives CDR1 SGHNT, CDR2 YYREEE (reference sequence). This chain's CDR3 is CASNYGQGGYGYTF. For the CDR3, the DNA is TGTGCCAGCAACTATGGACAGGGGGGATATGGCTACACCTTC.

The chain has TRBV6-5 and TRBJ1-2; D is undetermined. Trimming stripped 0 bases from V and 3 bases from J, with 5 bases between. The CDR3 length is 13 residues. The V gene's germline CDR1 is MNHEY and CDR2 SVGAGI. CDR3 region: CASSYSRHYGYTF. CDR3 DNA sequence: TGTGCCAGCAGTTACTCGCGGCACTATGGCTACACCTTC.

V gene TRBV27 combines with J gene TRBJ1-2; TRBD1 aligns across 9 bases. CDR1 and CDR2 from the germline V gene are MNHEY and SMNVEV (reference sequence). The CDR3 runs 12 residues. J gave up 8 bases and V 5 bases, and 3 bases lay outside the gene matches. The CDR3 DNA follows: TGTGCCAGCAGTCGGACAGGGGTAGGCTACACCTTC. Its protein is CASSRTGVGYTF.

The rearrangement uses TRBV10-3 and TRBJ2-5, with TRBD1 identical over 7 bases. The J call may be in error: the DNA end matches TRBJ2-7 better. CDR3 length: 15 residues. The germline V gene encodes CDR1 ENHRY and CDR2 SYGVKD. The CDR3: CAISEVGTVSYEQYF. The CDR3 DNA is TGTGCCATCAGTGAAGTGGGGACAGTCTCCTACGAGCAGTACTTC.